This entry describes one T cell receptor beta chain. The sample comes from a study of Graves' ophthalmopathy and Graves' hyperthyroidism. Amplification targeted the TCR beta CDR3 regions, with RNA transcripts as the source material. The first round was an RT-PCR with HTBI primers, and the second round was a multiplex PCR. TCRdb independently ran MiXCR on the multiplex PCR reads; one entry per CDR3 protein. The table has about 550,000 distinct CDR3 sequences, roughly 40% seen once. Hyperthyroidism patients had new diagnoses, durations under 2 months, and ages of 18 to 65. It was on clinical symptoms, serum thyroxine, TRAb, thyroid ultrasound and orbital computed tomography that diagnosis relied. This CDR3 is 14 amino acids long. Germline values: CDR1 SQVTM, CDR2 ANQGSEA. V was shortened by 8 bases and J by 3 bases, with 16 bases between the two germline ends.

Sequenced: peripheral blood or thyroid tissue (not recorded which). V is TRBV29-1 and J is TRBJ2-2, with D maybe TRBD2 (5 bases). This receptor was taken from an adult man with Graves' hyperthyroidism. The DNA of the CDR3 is TGCAGCACCAGCTCCGGGCGGGACACCGGGGAGCTGTTTTTT. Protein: CSTSSGRDTGELFF.